This TCR beta chain appears in the sequencing data of a study of blood T cell repertoires in COVID-19. Categorization into cohorts depended on clinical history that participants reported. Repertoires were generated with immunoSEQ multiplex PCR, while TCRdb's copy carries only in-frame clones and drops some. The top ten clones hold about 1.7% of a sample with about 480,000 clones, around nine tenths of them seen once. Trimming removed 1 base from V and 9 bases from J, with 7 bases in between. CDR1 and CDR2 (germline): SGHTA, FQGNSA. This CDR3 is built from 13 residues. The clonotype comes from a woman between 40 and 55 years old who had recovered from COVID-19. The V call is TRBV7-2, the J call TRBJ1-6, with unresolved D. Sequences were obtained from PBMCs or T cells enriched from blood (not recorded which). CDR3 nucleotides: TGTGCCAGCAGCTTAGTAACACGTTCACCCCTCCACTTT. It specifies CASSLVTRSPLHF.